This section outlines one T cell receptor (beta chain) sequence together with its context. What it binds is unknown. This specimen belongs to a study of Ad26.COV2.S vaccination and SARS-CoV-2 variants. Produced via immunoSEQ multiplex PCR; TCRdb's table is partial and in-frame only. Of fewer than 400,000 clones listed, approximately 90% are singletons. The V gene lost 2 bases and the J gene lost 8 bases, with 15 bases spanning the gap. Germline values: CDR1 LGHNA, CDR2 YNFKEQ. The CDR3 covers 14 residues. Findings and caveats of the study: Individuals receiving vaccine had higher spike-specific TCR breadth than placebo recipients did.

As to treatment: about 20 received Ad26.COV2.S at low or high dose, single or two shots; about 5 received placebo; per-sample allocation not given. Repertoires come from day 63 after the first vaccine or placebo injection. What was given as vaccine was an Ad26 vector encoding Wuhan-strain SARS-CoV-2 spike. The chain recombines TRBV4-2 with TRBJ1-2; no clear D. This material consisted of peripheral blood, taken in a trial of Ad26.COV2.S vaccine versus placebo. This TCR derives from a person between 18 and 65 years old who received the Ad26.COV2.S COVID-19 vaccine or a placebo. The CDR3 coding sequence is TGTGCCAGCAGCCAAACGGAGTCACTCGGAGGCTACACCTTC. Protein sequence: CASSQTESLGGYTF.